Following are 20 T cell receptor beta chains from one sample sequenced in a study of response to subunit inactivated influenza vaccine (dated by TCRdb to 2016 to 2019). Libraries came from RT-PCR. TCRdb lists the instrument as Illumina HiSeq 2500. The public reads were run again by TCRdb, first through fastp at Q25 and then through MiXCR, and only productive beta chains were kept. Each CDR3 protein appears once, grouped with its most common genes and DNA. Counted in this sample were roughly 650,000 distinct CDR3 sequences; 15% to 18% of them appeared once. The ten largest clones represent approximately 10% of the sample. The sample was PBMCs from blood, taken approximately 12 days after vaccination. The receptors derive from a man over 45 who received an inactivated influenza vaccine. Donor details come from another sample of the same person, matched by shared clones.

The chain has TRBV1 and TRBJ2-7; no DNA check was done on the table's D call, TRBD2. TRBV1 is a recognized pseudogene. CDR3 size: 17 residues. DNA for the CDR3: TGCACCAGCAGCCACGACCTGGGGACTAGCGGGGTGCGGGAGCAGTACTTC. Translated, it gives CTSSHDLGTSGVREQYF.

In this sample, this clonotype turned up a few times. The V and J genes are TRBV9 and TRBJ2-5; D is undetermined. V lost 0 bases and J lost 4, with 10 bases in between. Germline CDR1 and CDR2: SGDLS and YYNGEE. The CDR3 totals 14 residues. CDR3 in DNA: TGTGCCAGCAGCGTAGGTCTGTTCCGAGAGACCCAGTACTTC. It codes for CASSVGLFRETQYF.

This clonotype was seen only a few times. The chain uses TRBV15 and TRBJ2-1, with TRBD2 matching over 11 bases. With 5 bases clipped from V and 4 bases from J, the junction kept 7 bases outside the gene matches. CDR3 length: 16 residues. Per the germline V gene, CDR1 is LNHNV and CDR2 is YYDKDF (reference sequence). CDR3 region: CATSRPGLAAYNEQFF. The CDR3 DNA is TGTGCCACCAGCCGACCGGGACTAGCGGCGTACAATGAGCAGTTCTTC.

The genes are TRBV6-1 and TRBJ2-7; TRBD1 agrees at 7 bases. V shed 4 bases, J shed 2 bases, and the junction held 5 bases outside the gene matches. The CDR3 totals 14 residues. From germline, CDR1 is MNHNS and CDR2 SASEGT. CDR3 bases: TGTGCCAGCAGTGGACAGGGCGGAACCTACGAGCAGTACTTC. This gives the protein CASSGQGGTYEQYF.

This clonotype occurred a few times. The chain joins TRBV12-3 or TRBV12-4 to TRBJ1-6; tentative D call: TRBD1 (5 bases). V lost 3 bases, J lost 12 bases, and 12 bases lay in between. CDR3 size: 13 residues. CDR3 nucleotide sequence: TGTGCCAGCAGTTTTGCCCAGGGTAAACCCCTCCACTTT. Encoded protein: CASSFAQGKPLHF.

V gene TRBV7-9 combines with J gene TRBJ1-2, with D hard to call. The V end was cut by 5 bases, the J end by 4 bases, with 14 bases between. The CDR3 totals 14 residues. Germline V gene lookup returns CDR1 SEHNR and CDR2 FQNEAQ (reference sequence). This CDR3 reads CASSPAHPSYGYTF. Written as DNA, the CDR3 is TGTGCCAGCAGCCCGGCCCACCCCTCCTATGGCTACACCTTC.

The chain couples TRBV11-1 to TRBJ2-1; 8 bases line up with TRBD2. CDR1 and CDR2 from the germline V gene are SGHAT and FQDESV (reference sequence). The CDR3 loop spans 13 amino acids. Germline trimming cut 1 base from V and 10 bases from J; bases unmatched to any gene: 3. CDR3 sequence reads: CASSLGSGGEQFF. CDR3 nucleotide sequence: TGTGCCAGCAGCTTAGGGTCGGGGGGGGAGCAGTTCTTC.

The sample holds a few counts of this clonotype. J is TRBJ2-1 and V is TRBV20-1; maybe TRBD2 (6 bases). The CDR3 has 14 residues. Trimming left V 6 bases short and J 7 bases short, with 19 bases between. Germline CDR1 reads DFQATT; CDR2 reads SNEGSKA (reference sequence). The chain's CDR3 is CSAPNGRAGNEQFF. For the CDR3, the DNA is TGCAGTGCCCCCAACGGGAGAGCGGGTAATGAGCAGTTCTTC.

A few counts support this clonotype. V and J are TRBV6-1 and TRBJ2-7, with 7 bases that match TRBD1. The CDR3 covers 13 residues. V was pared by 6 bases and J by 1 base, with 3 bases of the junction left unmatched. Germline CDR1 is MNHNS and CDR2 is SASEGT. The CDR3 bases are TGTGCCAGCAGGAGACAGGGTTCCTACGAGCAGTACTTC. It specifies CASRRQGSYEQYF.

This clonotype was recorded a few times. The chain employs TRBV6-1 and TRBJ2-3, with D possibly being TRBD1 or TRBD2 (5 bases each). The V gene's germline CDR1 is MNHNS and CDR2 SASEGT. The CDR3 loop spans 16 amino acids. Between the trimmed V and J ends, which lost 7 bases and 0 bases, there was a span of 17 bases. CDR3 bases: TGTGCCAGCACCAAAAGTGGGACGCTGAGCACAGATACGCAGTATTTT. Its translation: CASTKSGTLSTDTQYF.

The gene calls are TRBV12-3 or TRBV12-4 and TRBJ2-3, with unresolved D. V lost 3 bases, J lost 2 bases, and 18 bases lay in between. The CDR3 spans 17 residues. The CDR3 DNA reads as TGTGCCAGCAGTTTCTCAATTTACGGCGCGATCACAGATACGCAGTATTTT. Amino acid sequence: CASSFSIYGAITDTQYF.

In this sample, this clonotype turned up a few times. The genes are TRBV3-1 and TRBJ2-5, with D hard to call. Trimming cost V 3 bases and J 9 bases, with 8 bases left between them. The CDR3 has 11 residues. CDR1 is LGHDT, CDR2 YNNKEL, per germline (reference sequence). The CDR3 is CASSQVFAQYF. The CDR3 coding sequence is TGTGCCAGCAGCCAGGTTTTTGCCCAGTACTTC.

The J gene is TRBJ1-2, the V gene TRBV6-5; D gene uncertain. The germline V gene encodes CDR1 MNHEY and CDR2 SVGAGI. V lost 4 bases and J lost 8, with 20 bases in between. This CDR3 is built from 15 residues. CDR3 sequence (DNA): TGTGCCAGCAGTTCCTCGGGGTGGGGAGCGGAGGGCTACACCTTC. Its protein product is CASSSSGWGAEGYTF.

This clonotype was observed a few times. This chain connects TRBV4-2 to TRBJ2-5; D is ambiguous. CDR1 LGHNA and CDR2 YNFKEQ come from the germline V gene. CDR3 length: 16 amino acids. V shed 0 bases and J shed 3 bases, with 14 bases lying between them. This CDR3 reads CASSQEPGWGKETQYF. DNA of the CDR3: TGTGCCAGCAGCCAAGAACCTGGATGGGGAAAAGAGACCCAGTACTTC.

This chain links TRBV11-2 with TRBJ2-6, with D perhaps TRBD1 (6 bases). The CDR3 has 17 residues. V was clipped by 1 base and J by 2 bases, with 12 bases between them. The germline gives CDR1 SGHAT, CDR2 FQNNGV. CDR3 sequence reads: CASSLVQGSAGANVLTF. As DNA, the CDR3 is TGTGCCAGCAGCTTAGTACAGGGATCGGCTGGGGCCAACGTCCTGACTTTC.

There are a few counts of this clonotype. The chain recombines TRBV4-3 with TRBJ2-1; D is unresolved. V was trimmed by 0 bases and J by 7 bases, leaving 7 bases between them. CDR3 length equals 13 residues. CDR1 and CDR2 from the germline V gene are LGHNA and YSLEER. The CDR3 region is CASSQETRNEQFF. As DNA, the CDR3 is TGCGCCAGCAGCCAAGAGACCAGGAATGAGCAGTTCTTC.

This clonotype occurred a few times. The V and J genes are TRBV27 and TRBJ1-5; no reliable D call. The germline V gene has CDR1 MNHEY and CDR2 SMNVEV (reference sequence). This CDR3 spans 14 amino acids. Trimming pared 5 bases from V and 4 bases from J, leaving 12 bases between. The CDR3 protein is CASSPRLENQPQHF. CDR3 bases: TGTGCCAGCAGTCCCCGATTAGAAAATCAGCCCCAGCATTTT.

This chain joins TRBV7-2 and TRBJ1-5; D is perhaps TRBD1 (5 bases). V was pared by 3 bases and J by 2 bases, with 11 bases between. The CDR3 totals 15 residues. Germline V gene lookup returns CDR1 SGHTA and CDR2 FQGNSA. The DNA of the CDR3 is TGTGCCAGCAGCTTCTCCACGGGGGGCAATCAGCCCCAGCATTTT. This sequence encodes CASSFSTGGNQPQHF. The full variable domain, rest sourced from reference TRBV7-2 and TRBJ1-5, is GAGVSQSPSNKVTEKGKDVELRCDPISGHTALYWYRQSLGQGLEFLIYFQGNSAPDKSGLPSDRFSAERTGGSVSTLTIQRTQQEDSAVYLCASSFSTGGNQPQHFGDGTRLSIL.

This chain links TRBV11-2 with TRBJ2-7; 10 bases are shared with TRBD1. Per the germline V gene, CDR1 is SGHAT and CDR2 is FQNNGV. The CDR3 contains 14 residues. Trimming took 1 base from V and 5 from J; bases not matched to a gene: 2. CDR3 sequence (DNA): TGTGCCAGCAGCTTAGTAGGGACAGGGGACGAGCAGTACTTC. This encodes CASSLVGTGDEQYF. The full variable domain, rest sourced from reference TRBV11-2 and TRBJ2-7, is EAGVAQSPRYKIIEKRQSVAFWCNPISGHATLYWYQQILGQGPKLLIQFQNNGVVDDSQLPKDRFSAERLKGVDSTLKIQPAKLEDSAVYLCASSLVGTGDEQYFGPGTRLTVT.

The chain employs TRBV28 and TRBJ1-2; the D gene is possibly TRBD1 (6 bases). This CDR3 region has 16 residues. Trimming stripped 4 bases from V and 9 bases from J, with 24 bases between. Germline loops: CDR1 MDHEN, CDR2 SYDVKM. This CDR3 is CASSSVPGSGARSYTF. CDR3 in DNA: TGTGCCAGCAGTTCCGTCCCCGGGTCAGGGGCAAGGAGCTACACCTTC.